A selection of T cell receptor beta chains follows, all from one sample in a study of control samples from healthy donors and cancer patients. Measured with immunoSEQ multiplex PCR; TCRdb has only the in-frame clones, and not every one. The table has approximately 70,000 clones, less than 90% seen once. The sample comprised blood. These receptors were collected from a woman between 45 and 65 years old in good health. The CDR3 runs from the conserved cysteine through the conserved F or W. Fields, in order: D gene, CDR3 length, J gene, clone size, V gene, CDR3 protein, CDR3 DNA. D genes are given only for firm matches. A clone size is listed for some rows: how often the clone was seen (once, few, many), or a class if it is expanded.

d_call: TRBD2
cdr3_length: 17
j_call: TRBJ2-3
clone_size: .
v_call: TRBV20-1
cdr3_aa: CSASLGRRTSVVDTQYF
cdr3_nt: TGCAGTGCTAGTCTTGGTAGGCGGACTAGCGTTGTAGATACGCAGTATTTT

d_call: .
cdr3_length: 14
j_call: TRBJ2-3
clone_size: .
v_call: TRBV9
cdr3_aa: CASSTDRDLDTQYF
cdr3_nt: TGTGCCAGCAGCACCGACCGGGACTTAGATACGCAGTATTTT

d_call: .
cdr3_length: 17
j_call: TRBJ2-2
clone_size: .
v_call: TRBV6-1
cdr3_aa: CASSDGWGRSNTGELFF
cdr3_nt: TGTGCCAGCAGTGATGGGTGGGGCCGGTCTAACACCGGGGAGCTGTTTTTT

d_call: .
cdr3_length: 13
j_call: TRBJ2-7
clone_size: .
v_call: TRBV28
cdr3_aa: CASRVSTSYEQYF
cdr3_nt: TGTGCCAGCAGGGTGTCTACCTCCTACGAGCAGTACTTC

d_call: .
cdr3_length: 14
j_call: TRBJ2-1
clone_size: .
v_call: TRBV7-3
cdr3_aa: CASSPVGGNNEQFF
cdr3_nt: TGTGCCAGCAGCCCCGTAGGGGGTAACAATGAGCAGTTCTTC

d_call: .
cdr3_length: 17
j_call: TRBJ2-6
clone_size: .
v_call: TRBV21-1
cdr3_aa: CAYNGRKEYSGANVLTF
cdr3_nt: TGTGCCTATAACGGGAGAAAGGAATACTCTGGGGCCAACGTCCTGACTTTC

d_call: .
cdr3_length: 15
j_call: TRBJ1-6
clone_size: .
v_call: TRBV5-1
cdr3_aa: CASSLDLTSGSPLHF
cdr3_nt: TGCGCCAGCAGCTTGGATCTTACGTCGGGATCACCCCTCCACTTT

d_call: .
cdr3_length: 14
j_call: TRBJ2-7
clone_size: .
v_call: TRBV4-1
cdr3_aa: CASSQGWGVDEQYF
cdr3_nt: TGCGCCAGCAGCCAGGGATGGGGGGTCGACGAGCAGTACTTC

d_call: TRBD1
cdr3_length: 19
j_call: TRBJ1-2
clone_size: .
v_call: TRBV11-2
cdr3_aa: CASSLMWPQQTGRRPGYTF
cdr3_nt: TGTGCCAGCAGCTTAATGTGGCCCCAACAGACAGGGCGCCGGCCTGGCTACACCTTC

d_call: .
cdr3_length: 15
j_call: TRBJ1-2
clone_size: few
v_call: TRBV30
cdr3_aa: CAWSVLGSTNYGYTF
cdr3_nt: TGTGCCTGGAGTGTACTCGGGTCCACGAACTATGGCTACACCTTC

d_call: .
cdr3_length: 13
j_call: TRBJ2-3
clone_size: .
v_call: TRBV6-6
cdr3_aa: CASSYSIGDTQYF
cdr3_nt: TGTGCCAGCAGTTACTCAATTGGAGATACGCAGTATTTT

d_call: TRBD2
cdr3_length: 14
j_call: TRBJ2-1
clone_size: .
v_call: TRBV28
cdr3_aa: CASSFSGLYNEQFF
cdr3_nt: TGTGCCAGCAGTTTTAGCGGGCTCTACAATGAGCAGTTCTTC

d_call: .
cdr3_length: 15
j_call: TRBJ1-2
clone_size: .
v_call: TRBV4-1
cdr3_aa: CASSQGGLHNYGYTF
cdr3_nt: TGCGCCAGCAGCCAAGGGGGGTTGCACAACTATGGCTACACCTTC

d_call: .
cdr3_length: 15
j_call: TRBJ2-3
clone_size: .
v_call: TRBV30
cdr3_aa: CAWSGLAPSTDTQYF
cdr3_nt: TGTGCCTGGAGTGGGCTAGCGCCTAGCACAGATACGCAGTATTTT

d_call: TRBD2
cdr3_length: 14
j_call: TRBJ2-7
clone_size: .
v_call: TRBV28
cdr3_aa: CASIRGSGPYEQYF
cdr3_nt: TGTGCCAGTATCCGGGGTAGCGGGCCCTACGAGCAGTACTTC